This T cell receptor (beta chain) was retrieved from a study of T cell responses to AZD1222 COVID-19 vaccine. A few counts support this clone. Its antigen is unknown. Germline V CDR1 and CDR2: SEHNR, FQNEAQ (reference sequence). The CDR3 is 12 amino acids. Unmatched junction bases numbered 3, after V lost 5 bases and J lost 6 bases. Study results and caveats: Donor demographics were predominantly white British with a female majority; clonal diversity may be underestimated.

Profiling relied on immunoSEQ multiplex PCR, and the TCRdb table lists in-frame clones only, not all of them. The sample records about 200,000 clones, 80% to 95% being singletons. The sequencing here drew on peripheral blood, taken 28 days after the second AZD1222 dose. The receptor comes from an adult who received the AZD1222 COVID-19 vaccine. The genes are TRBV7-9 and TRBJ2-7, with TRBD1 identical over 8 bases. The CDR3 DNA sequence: TGTGCCAGCAGCCTGGGGACAGGCGAGCAGTACTTC. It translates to CASSLGTGEQYF.